One sample yielded the 5 T cell receptor beta chains listed below, sequenced in a study of shared clonotypes between healthy human individuals. Naive CD8 isolation took CD45RO-negative cells positively selected for CCR7 and excluded terminally differentiated effector memory CD45RA+ cells. Sequencing was performed with immunoSEQ multiplex PCR; in TCRdb, only in-frame clones are kept and a portion is missing. This sample has approximately 1.9 million clones, with 93% found just once. Sequenced input: naive CD8+ T cells from PBMCs. The receptors derive from a man aged 18 to 35 in good health. Some clones in this sample may be carry-over from other donors' samples.

The J gene is TRBJ2-3, the V gene TRBV9, with D perhaps TRBD1 or TRBD2 (5 bases each). This CDR3 contains 18 residues. V lost 3 bases and J 2 bases, leaving 22 bases between the germline ends. Germline CDR1 and CDR2: SGDLS and YYNGEE. CDR3 amino acids: CASSAPRGVAPATDTQYF. CDR3 DNA sequence: TGTGCCAGCAGCGCGCCTAGAGGGGTAGCGCCGGCCACAGATACGCAGTATTTT.

The chain combines TRBV30 with TRBJ2-5, with no clear D. Germline V gene sequence: CDR1 GTSNPN, CDR2 SVGIG (reference sequence). V was cut by 3 bases and J by 14 bases, with 16 bases left in between. There are 11 residues in the CDR3. Written as DNA, the CDR3 is TGTGCCTGGAGCCCAGGTGGCTATATCTACTTC. Protein: CAWSPGGYIYF.

This sequence joins TRBV19 and TRBJ2-5, with TRBD2 identical over 8 bases. Trimming removed 2 bases from V and 3 bases from J; junction bases left unmatched: 5. Per the germline V gene, CDR1 is LNHDA and CDR2 is SQIVND (reference sequence). This CDR3 region has 15 residues. CDR3 in DNA: TGTGCCAGTAGTATACGAGTAGCGGGAAAAGAGACCCAGTACTTC. Amino acids: CASSIRVAGKETQYF. Full variable domain (remainder filled in from reference TRBV19 and TRBJ2-5): DGGITQSPKYLFRKEGQNVTLSCEQNLNHDAMYWYRQDPGQGLRLIYYSQIVNDFQKGDIAEGYSVSREKKESFPLTVTSAQKNPTAFYLCASSIRVAGKETQYFGPGTRLLVL.

The chain joins TRBV9 to TRBJ2-3; no reliable D call. The CDR3 has 15 amino acids. Germline-derived CDR1 and CDR2 are SGDLS and YYNGEE. V was shortened by 8 bases and J by 4 bases, with 20 bases between the two germline ends. The CDR3: CASATSGISADTQYF. The CDR3 DNA is TGTGCCAGTGCGACCAGTGGGATTTCGGCAGATACGCAGTATTTT.

This sequence joins TRBV11-2 and TRBJ2-7; D possibly corresponds to TRBD1 (5 bases). CDR1 SGHAT and CDR2 FQNNGV come from the germline V gene. CDR3 size: 14 residues. V lost 0 bases and J lost 4, with 10 bases in between. CDR3 in amino acids: CASSLEAAGYEQYF. DNA for the CDR3: TGTGCCAGCAGCTTAGAAGCCGCAGGGTACGAGCAGTACTTC.